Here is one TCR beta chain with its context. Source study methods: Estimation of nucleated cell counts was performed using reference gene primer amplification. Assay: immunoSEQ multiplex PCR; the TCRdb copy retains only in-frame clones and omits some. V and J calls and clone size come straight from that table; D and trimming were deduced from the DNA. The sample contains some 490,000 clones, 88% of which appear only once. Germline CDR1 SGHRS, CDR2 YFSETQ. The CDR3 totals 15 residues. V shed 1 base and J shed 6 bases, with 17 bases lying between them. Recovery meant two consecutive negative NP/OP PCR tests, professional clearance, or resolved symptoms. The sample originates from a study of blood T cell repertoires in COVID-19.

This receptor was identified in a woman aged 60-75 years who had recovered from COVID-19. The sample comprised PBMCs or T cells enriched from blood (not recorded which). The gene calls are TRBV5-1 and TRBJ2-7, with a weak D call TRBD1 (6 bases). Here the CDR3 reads CASSLSTGRHLEQYF. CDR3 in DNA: TGCGCCAGCAGCTTGAGCACAGGGCGGCATCTCGAGCAGTACTTC.